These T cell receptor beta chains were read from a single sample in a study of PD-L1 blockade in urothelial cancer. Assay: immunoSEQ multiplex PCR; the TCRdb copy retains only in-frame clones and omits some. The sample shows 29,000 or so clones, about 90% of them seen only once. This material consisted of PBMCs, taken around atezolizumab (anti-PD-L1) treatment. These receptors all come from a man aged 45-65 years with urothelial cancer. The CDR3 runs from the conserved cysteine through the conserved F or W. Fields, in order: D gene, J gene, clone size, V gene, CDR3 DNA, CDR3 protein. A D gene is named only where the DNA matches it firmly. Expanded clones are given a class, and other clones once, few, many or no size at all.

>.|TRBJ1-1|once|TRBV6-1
TGTGCCAGCAGAACAGAAATGAACACTGAAGCTTTCTTT
CASRTEMNTEAFF
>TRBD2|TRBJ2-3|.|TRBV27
TGTGCCAGCAGACTATCTAGCGGCAGCACAGATACGCAGTATTTT
CASRLSSGSTDTQYF
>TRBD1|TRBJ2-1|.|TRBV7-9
TGTGCCAGCAGCTTAGCTTGGACAGGCTACAATGAGCAGTTCTTC
CASSLAWTGYNEQFF
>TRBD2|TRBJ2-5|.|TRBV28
TGTGCCAGCAGGGACGGACTAGTTCAGGACTTC
CASRDGLVQDF
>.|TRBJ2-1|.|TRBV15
TGTGCCACCAGCAGAGATGTGTTTAAGGGGATGGAAATTAATGAGCAGTTCTTC
CATSRDVFKGMEINEQFF
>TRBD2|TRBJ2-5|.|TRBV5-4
TGTGCCAGCAGCACGAGGACTAGCCGCCCAGAGACCCAGTACTTC
CASSTRTSRPETQYF
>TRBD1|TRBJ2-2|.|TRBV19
TGTGCCAGTAGGGGGACAGGTTGGGGGACCGGGGAGCTGTTTTTT
CASRGTGWGTGELFF
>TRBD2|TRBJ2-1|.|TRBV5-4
TGTGCCACCAGTGGGGGAGGGCAGGACAATGAGCAGTTCTTC
CATSGGGQDNEQFF
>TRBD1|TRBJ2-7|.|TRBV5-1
TGCGCCAGCAGCTCCCCCGGGACAGGGCACTTGGAGCAGTACTTC
CASSSPGTGHLEQYF
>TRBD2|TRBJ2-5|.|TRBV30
TGTGCCTGGAGGGGTGGGCGGGAGGTGGAGACCCAGTACTTC
CAWRGGREVETQYF
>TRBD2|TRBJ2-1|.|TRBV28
TGTGCCAGCAGCATTAGCGGGAGTAAGTTTTATGAGCAGTTCTTC
CASSISGSKFYEQFF
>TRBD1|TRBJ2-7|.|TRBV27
TGTGCCAGCAGTTCCGATACAGGGGGTGGGTACGAGCAGTACTTC
CASSSDTGGGYEQYF
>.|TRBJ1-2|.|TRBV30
TGTGCCGTCAGGGGCAGGGCTTTTTATGGCTACACCTTC
CAVRGRAFYGYTF
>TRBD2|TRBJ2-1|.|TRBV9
TGTGCCAGCAGCGTAGGCGCTAGCGGGAGATCCAGAAATGAGCAGTTCTTC
CASSVGASGRSRNEQFF
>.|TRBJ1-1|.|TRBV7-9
TGTGCCGGGTCGACGGTAGGGGACACTGAAGCTTTCTTT
CAGSTVGDTEAFF
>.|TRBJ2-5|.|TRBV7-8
TGTGCCAGCAGCCCTTCCTCGTTAACGGGAGAAGAGACCCAGTACTTC
CASSPSSLTGEETQYF
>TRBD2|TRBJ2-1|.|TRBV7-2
TGTGCCAGCAGCTTTGATAGCGGGAGGAATAATGAGCAGTTCTTC
CASSFDSGRNNEQFF
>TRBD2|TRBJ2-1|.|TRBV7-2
TGTGCCAGCGCAAGGAGGCTAGCGGGATGGGCCAATGAGCAGTTCTTC
CASARRLAGWANEQFF
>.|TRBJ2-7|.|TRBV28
TGTGCCAGCACTTTGACAAAGGGGAGGCCCTACGAGCAGTACTTC
CASTLTKGRPYEQYF
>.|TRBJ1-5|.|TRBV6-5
TGTGCCAGCAGTCGTCCGGGACTGGGGGAGCCCCAGCATTTT
CASSRPGLGEPQHF
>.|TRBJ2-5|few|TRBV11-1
TGTGCCAGCAGCTTAGAACAGCCCCAAGAGACCCAGTACTTC
CASSLEQPQETQYF
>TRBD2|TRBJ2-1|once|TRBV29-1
TGCAGCGTTGAAGATGTAGCGGGGGAGCAGTTCTTC
CSVEDVAGEQFF
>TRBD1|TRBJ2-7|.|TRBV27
TGTGCCAGCTCAGGGACAGGGTCCTACGAGCAGTACTTC
CASSGTGSYEQYF
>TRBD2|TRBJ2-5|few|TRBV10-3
TGTGCCATCAGCACGACTAGCGGGGCGGGGACCCAGTACTTC
CAISTTSGAGTQYF
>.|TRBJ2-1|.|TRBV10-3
TGTGCCCTCCGGGGGGCCGCCTACAATGAGCAGTTCTTC
CALRGAAYNEQFF
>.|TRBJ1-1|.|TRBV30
TGTGCCTGTTACGCACAGGGCTGGTCTGAAGCTTTCTTT
CACYAQGWSEAFF
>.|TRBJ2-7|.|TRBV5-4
TGTGCCAGCAGCTTGATGTTCAGCTCCTACGAGCAGTACTTC
CASSLMFSSYEQYF
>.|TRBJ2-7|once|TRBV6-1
TGTGCCAGCAGTGAACTCAGCTACGAGCAGTACTTC
CASSELSYEQYF